A selection of T cell receptor beta chains follows, all from one sample in a study of circulating and synovial CD4+ cells in juvenile arthritis. Assay: immunoSEQ multiplex PCR; the TCRdb copy retains only in-frame clones and omits some. The data hold under 40,000 clones, with around 93% observed a single time. The sequencing sample was made of CD4+ T cells from blood. These receptors came from a human donor with juvenile idiopathic arthritis. Both conserved end residues are part of each CDR3. The order of the fields is CDR3 protein, V gene.

cdr3_aa: CASSVGTGGGYTF
v_call: TRBV27

cdr3_aa: CASRQVPRGEAFF
v_call: TRBV2

cdr3_aa: CASSLVGLPTGEQYF
v_call: TRBV27

cdr3_aa: CASSQETGNTEAFF
v_call: TRBV4-1

cdr3_aa: CASSYGQVNYNEQFF
v_call: TRBV6-6

cdr3_aa: CASSQPGGSTQYF
v_call: TRBV4-1

cdr3_aa: CASSILRTHQPQHF
v_call: TRBV19

cdr3_aa: CASSQDLGAPGQPQHF
v_call: TRBV4-2

cdr3_aa: CASSEGPYEQYF
v_call: TRBV2

cdr3_aa: CAWTVNSNLVGRYTF
v_call: TRBV30

cdr3_aa: CASSVTPAVEQFF
v_call: TRBV9

cdr3_aa: CASRPGQGAITYEQYF
v_call: TRBV5-1

cdr3_aa: CASSEARTGNQPQHF
v_call: TRBV6-1

cdr3_aa: CASSRDRAYEQYF
v_call: TRBV18

cdr3_aa: CSARDTEAFF
v_call: TRBV20-1

cdr3_aa: CASSRGYEQYF
v_call: TRBV28

cdr3_aa: CASSLAPPRQGVTASQQYF
v_call: TRBV7-8

cdr3_aa: CATQDRRGQPQHF
v_call: TRBV19

cdr3_aa: CASSVALRTYEQYF
v_call: TRBV9

cdr3_aa: CASSSTGAIETQYF
v_call: TRBV28

cdr3_aa: CATVGGTSNTGELFF
v_call: TRBV27

cdr3_aa: CASSQVGGSSYNEQFF
v_call: TRBV4-1

cdr3_aa: CAWRTGYTEAFF
v_call: TRBV30

cdr3_aa: CASSPSERRYNEQFF
v_call: TRBV18

cdr3_aa: CASRAASGPAKNIQYF
v_call: TRBV28

cdr3_aa: CASSMDINQPQHF
v_call: TRBV5-1

cdr3_aa: CASSLYPAGTTDTQYF
v_call: TRBV5-1

cdr3_aa: CASSPGLAISGELFF
v_call: TRBV28

cdr3_aa: CASSVAGTSGTWNTGELFF
v_call: TRBV9

cdr3_aa: CAIRETSGSNEQFF
v_call: TRBV10-3

cdr3_aa: CAWSQGNTQPQHF
v_call: TRBV30

cdr3_aa: CASSPGTMNTEAFF
v_call: TRBV27

cdr3_aa: CASSAGLASYEQYF
v_call: TRBV27

cdr3_aa: CASSQGLAGETDTQYF
v_call: TRBV5-1

cdr3_aa: CASILSMAGVMFF
v_call: TRBV28

cdr3_aa: CASSFGWGTGADTQYF
v_call: TRBV28

cdr3_aa: CASSPGQGPTDTQYF
v_call: TRBV25-1